What follows describes a single TCR beta chain. What it recognizes is unknown. The data stem from a study of blood T cells in healthy people across ages. PCR was performed a second time for about 6 to 12 cycles using a sample-barcoded 5' primer and a J-beta primer mix. Researchers report that a template-switch adaptor with 12 random nucleotides tagged each cDNA molecule. In TCRdb, the 5' RACE reads were re-called with MiXCR into one record per CDR3 protein. The data contain roughly 900,000 distinct CDR3 sequences, roughly 26% of them singletons. General study findings and limits: Diversity of TCR beta per million T cells declined in a roughly linear way with age.

The CDR3 length is 14 residues. Trimming left V 3 bases short and J 5 bases short, with 13 bases between. Germline loops: CDR1 KGHSH, CDR2 LQKENI. The material sequenced was blood. This sequence was found in an elderly woman in good health. The J gene is TRBJ2-5, the V gene TRBV18, with D possibly matching TRBD1 (5 bases). Here the CDR3 reads CASSPIAGPETQYF. The CDR3 coding sequence is TGTGCCAGCTCACCCATAGCAGGGCCGGAGACCCAGTACTTC.